One and the same sample provided the 9 T cell receptor beta chains below, sequenced in a study of CD8+CD57+ T cells in acquired aplastic anemia. Sequenced patients had shown CD8+CD57+ cell expansion by flow cytometry. Genomic DNA served as template for TCR beta VDJ and CDR3 profiling. TCRdb reprocessed the reads via MiXCR and lists one record per CDR3 protein. The sample records around 430,000 distinct CDR3 sequences, about a third being singletons. Sample: sorted CD4+, CD8+, or CD8+CD57+ T cells (not recorded which) from PBMCs. The receptors derive from a human donor with aplastic anemia.

The V and J genes are TRBV7-9 and TRBJ1-2; no clear D. Germline loops: CDR1 SEHNR, CDR2 FQNEAQ (reference sequence). Trimming removed 11 bases from V and 2 bases from J, with 12 bases in between. This CDR3 comprises 12 residues. The CDR3 sequence is CASEGLNYGYTF. The CDR3 region has the DNA TGTGCCTCCGAGGGTTTAAACTATGGCTACACCTTC.

The table lists this clonotype with a few counts. The chain has TRBV6-1 and TRBJ2-7; TRBD2 matches 10 bases. The V segment lost 7 bases and the J segment 7 bases; nucleotides outside the gene matches: 13. Germline values: CDR1 MNHNS, CDR2 SASEGT. The CDR3 length is 15 residues. CDR3: CASTLMASGRREQYF. CDR3 in DNA: TGTGCCAGCACACTTATGGCTAGCGGGAGAAGGGAGCAGTACTTC.

The rearrangement joins TRBV7-2 to TRBJ1-5, with 7 nucleotides matching TRBD1. This CDR3 has 14 residues. V was clipped by 5 bases and J by 2 bases; unmatched bases: 3. Germline CDR1 is SGHTA and CDR2 is FQGNSA. CDR3 residues: CASSGDSGNQPQHF. The CDR3 DNA reads TGTGCCAGCAGCGGGGACAGTGGCAATCAGCCCCAGCATTTT.

The CDR3 nucleotides are TGTGCCAGCAGCCGCGCTAGCGGCGTCAACTACGAGCAGTACTTC. Protein: CASSRASGVNYEQYF. V and J are TRBV3-1 and TRBJ2-7; TRBD2 aligns across 7 bases. This CDR3 is built from 15 residues. Germline loops: CDR1 LGHDT, CDR2 YNNKEL (reference sequence). With V trimmed by 4 bases and J by 3 bases, 9 bases remained unmatched.

About this clonotype: A read error may explain this, as a much larger clone is one base away. V and J are TRBV20-1 and TRBJ2-7; 7 nucleotides match TRBD1. CDR1 DFQATT and CDR2 SNEGSKA come from the germline V gene (reference sequence). V shed 8 bases, J shed 1 base, and the junction held 14 bases outside the gene matches. The CDR3 loop spans 15 amino acids. The CDR3 loop reads CSTGQPGTESYEQYF. CDR3 sequence (DNA): TGCAGTACTGGCCAGCCCGGGACAGAGTCCTACGAGCAGTACTTC.

With regard to this clonotype: This could be a read error, since a much larger clone is one nucleotide away. This chain uses TRBV15 with TRBJ2-1; TRBD2 might be the D (6 bases). V was clipped by 4 bases and J by 3 bases, with 16 bases between them. The V gene's germline CDR1 is LNHNV and CDR2 YYDKDF (reference sequence). The CDR3 sequence is 16 residues long. CDR3 in amino acids: CATSKGLTGNYNEQFF. The CDR3 nucleotides read TGTGCCACCAGCAAAGGACTAACGGGAAACTACAATGAGCAGTTCTTC.

This clonotype occurred many times. The CDR3: CASSPNTGTGDSPLHF. The CDR3 DNA sequence: TGTGCCAGTAGTCCGAATACCGGGACAGGGGATTCACCCCTCCACTTT. The chain joins TRBV19 to TRBJ1-6; 10 bases map to TRBD1. The V and J ends lost 5 bases and 8 bases, in that order; junction bases with no gene match: 9. The CDR3 runs 16 residues. Germline V lookup: CDR1 LNHDA, CDR2 SQIVND (reference sequence).

As regards this clonotype: Just one base apart from a much larger clone, this may be a read error. No conserved phenylalanine or tryptophan ends this CDR3, so it is likely a read error. The chain combines TRBV7-6 with TRBJ2-1; D not certain. The ends were cut back, 4 bases at V and 4 bases at J, with 5 bases in the middle. Looked up from germline, CDR1 is SGHVS and CDR2 is FNYEAQ. The CDR3 is 12 amino acids. CDR3 in DNA: TGTGCCAGCAGCTCGCCTTACAATGAGCAGTTCTTG. As protein: CASSSPYNEQFL.

The chain recombines TRBV15 with TRBJ1-6; 7 nucleotides line up with TRBD1. Trimming took 11 bases from V and 7 from J; bases not matched to a gene: 11. Germline V gives CDR1 LNHNV, CDR2 YYDKDF (reference sequence). The CDR3 loop spans 14 amino acids. The CDR3 coding sequence is TGTGCCTCGGGGACAGTCTTTCCAAATTCACCCCTCCACTTT. Translation gives CASGTVFPNSPLHF.